This T cell receptor (beta chain) was recorded in a study of T cell responses to AZD1222 COVID-19 vaccine. Study-level information: Pooling covered second doses at about 4 or about 12 weeks.

Method: immunoSEQ multiplex PCR; TCRdb's copy keeps in-frame clones and lacks some. The sample lists about 110,000 clones; roughly 90% were seen once. In germline, CDR1 is SGHRS, CDR2 YFSETQ. After removal of 0 bases from V and 7 bases from J, the junction contained 7 bases not matched to a gene. The CDR3 length is 16 residues. V gene TRBV5-1 combines with J gene TRBJ2-1; 10 positions match TRBD2. The sequences come from peripheral blood, collected on day 0 of AZD1222 vaccination. The sequence came from an adult in good health. The CDR3 here is CASSLGGLAAPNEQFF. The CDR3 bases are TGCGCCAGCAGCTTGGGCGGACTAGCGGCCCCTAATGAGCAGTTCTTC.